Sequencing of this TCR beta chain was carried out in a study of PD-1 blockade in mismatch repair-deficient tumors. The length of the CDR3 is 16 residues. V was cut by 6 bases and J by 2 bases, with 17 bases left in between. Germline V gives CDR1 SQVTM, CDR2 ANQGSEA. Mismatch repair deficiency was confirmed in all patients, by PCR or immunohistochemistry. Assay used: immunoSEQ multiplex PCR; TCRdb lists only in-frame clones, some missing. The data show around 50,000 clones, with roughly 80% seen just once and 3.3% held by the top ten. The genes are TRBV29-1 and TRBJ2-6; D is possibly TRBD1 or TRBD2 (5 bases each). The source is an adult with mismatch repair-deficient cancer. The specimen comprised peripheral blood, sampled 4 weeks after starting pembrolizumab. CDR3 loop: CSVGDWGFAGANVLTF. The CDR3 nucleotides read TGCAGCGTGGGGGATTGGGGATTTGCTGGGGCCAACGTCCTGACTTTC. Combining the CDR3 with reference TRBV29-1 and TRBJ2-6 gives the whole variable domain SAVISQKPSRDICQRGTSLTIQCQVDSQVTMMFWYRQQPGQSLTLIATANQGSEATYESGFVIDKFPISRPNLTFSTLTVSNMSPEDSSIYLCSVGDWGFAGANVLTFGAGSRLTVL.